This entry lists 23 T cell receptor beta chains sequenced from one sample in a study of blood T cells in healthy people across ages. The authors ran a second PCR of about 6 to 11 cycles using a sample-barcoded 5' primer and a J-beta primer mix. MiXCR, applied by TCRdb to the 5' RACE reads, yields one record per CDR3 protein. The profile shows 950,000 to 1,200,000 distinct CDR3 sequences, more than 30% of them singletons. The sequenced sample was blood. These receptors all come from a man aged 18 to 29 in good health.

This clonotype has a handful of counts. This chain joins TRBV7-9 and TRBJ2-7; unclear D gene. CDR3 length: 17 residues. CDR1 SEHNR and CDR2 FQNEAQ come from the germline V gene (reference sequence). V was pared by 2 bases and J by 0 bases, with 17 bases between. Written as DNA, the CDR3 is TGTGCCAGCAGCTTAAATTCGGCAGGTCAATCCTCCTACGAGCAGTACTTC. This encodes CASSLNSAGQSSYEQYF.

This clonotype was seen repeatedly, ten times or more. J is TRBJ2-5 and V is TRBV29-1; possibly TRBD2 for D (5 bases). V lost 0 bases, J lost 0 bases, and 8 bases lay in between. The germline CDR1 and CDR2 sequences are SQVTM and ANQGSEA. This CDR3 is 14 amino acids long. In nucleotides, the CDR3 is TGCAGCGTTGAAGATATCGGGAACCAAGAGACCCAGTACTTC. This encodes CSVEDIGNQETQYF.

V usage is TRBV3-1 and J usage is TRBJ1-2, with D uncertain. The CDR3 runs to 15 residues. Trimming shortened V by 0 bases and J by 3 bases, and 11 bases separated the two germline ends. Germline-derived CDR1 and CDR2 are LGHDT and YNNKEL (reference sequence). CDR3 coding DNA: TGTGCCAGCAGCCAAGATGCAGGCAGAGACTATGGCTACACCTTC. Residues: CASSQDAGRDYGYTF.

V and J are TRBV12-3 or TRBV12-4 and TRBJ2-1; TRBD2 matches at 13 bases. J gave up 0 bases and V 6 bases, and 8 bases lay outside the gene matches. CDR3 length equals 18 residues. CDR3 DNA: TGTGCCAGCAGCCTGACTAGCGGGGGGCTATACTCCTACAATGAGCAGTTCTTC. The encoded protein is CASSLTSGGLYSYNEQFF.

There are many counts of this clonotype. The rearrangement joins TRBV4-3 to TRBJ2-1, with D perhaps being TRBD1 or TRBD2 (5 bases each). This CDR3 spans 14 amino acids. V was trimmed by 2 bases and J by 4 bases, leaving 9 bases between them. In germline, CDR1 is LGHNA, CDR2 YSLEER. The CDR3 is CASSQRDGYNEQFF. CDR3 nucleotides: TGCGCCAGCAGCCAACGGGACGGATACAATGAGCAGTTCTTC.

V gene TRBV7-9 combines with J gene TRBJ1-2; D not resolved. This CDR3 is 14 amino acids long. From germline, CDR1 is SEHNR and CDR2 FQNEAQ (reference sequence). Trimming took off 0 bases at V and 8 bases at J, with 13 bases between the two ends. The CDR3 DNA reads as TGTGCCAGCAGCTTAGCGGACGGCCAAGGGGGCTACACCTTC. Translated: CASSLADGQGGYTF.

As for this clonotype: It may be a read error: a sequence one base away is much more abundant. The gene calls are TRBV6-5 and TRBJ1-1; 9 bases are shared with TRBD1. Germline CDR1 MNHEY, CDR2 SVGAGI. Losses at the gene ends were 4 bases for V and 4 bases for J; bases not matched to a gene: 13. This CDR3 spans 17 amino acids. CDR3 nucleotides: TGTGCCAGCAGTTCCTATTTGGGGACAGGGTTGGGCACTGAAGCTTTCTTT. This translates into CASSSYLGTGLGTEAFF.

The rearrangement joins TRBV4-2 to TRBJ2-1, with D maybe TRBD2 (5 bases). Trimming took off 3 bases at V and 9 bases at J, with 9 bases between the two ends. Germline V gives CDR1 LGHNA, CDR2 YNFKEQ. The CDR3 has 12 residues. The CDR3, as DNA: TGTGCCAGCAGCCATGAGAGGGCTGAGCAGTTCTTC. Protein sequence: CASSHERAEQFF.

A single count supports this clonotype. As DNA, the CDR3 is TGTGCCTGCCGTCTGGGGCGGACCCCTAGCACAGATACGCAGTATTTT. Its protein product is CACRLGRTPSTDTQYF. This chain joins TRBV5-4 and TRBJ2-3, with D maybe TRBD1 (5 bases). The V and J ends lost 10 bases and 0 bases respectively, with 21 bases between them. Germline loops: CDR1 SGHNT, CDR2 YYREEE (reference sequence). The CDR3 has 16 residues.

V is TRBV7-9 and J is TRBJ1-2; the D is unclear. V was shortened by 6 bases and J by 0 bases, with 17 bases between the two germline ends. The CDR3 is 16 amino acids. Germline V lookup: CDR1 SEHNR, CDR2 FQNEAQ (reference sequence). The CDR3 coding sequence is TGTGCCAGCAGATCGCCGGGCAGCACTCCTAACTATGGCTACACCTTC. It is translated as CASRSPGSTPNYGYTF.

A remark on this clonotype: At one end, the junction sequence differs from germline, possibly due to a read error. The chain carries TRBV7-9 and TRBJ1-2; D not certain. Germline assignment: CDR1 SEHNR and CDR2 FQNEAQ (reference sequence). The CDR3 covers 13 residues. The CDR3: CASSLVANSGYTF. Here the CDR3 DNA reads TGTGCCAGCAGCCTGGTCGCAAACTCTGGCTACACCTTC.

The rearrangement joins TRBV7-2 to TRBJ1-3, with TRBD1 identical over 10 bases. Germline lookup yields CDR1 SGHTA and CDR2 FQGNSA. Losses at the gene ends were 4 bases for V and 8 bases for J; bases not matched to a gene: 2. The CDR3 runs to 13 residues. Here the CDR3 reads CASSSGQGDTIYF. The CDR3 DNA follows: TGTGCCAGCAGCTCTGGACAGGGGGACACCATATATTTT.

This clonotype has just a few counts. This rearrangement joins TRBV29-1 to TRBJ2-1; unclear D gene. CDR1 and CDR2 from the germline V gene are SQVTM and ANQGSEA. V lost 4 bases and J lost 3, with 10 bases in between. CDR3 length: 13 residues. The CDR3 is CSVVGNLYNEQFF. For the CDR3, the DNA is TGCAGCGTTGTGGGGAACCTCTACAATGAGCAGTTCTTC.

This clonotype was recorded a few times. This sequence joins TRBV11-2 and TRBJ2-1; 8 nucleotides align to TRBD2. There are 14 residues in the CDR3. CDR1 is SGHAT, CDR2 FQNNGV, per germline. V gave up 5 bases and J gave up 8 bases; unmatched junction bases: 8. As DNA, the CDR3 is TGTGCCAGCAGCCCTCTCTCGCGGGGGGATGAGCAGTTCTTC. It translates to CASSPLSRGDEQFF.

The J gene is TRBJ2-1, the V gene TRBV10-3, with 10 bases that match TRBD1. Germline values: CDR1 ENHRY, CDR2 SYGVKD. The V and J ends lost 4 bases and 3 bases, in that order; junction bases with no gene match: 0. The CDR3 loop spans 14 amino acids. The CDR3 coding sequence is TGTGCCATCAGTGGGACAGGGGGCTACAATGAGCAGTTCTTC. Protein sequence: CAISGTGGYNEQFF.

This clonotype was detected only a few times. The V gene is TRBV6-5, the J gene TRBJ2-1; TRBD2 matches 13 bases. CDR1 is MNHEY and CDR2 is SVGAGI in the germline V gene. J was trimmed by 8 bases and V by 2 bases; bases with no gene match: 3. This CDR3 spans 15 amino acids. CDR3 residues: CASSYGTSGVDEQFF. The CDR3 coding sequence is TGTGCCAGCAGTTACGGGACTAGCGGGGTTGATGAGCAGTTCTTC.

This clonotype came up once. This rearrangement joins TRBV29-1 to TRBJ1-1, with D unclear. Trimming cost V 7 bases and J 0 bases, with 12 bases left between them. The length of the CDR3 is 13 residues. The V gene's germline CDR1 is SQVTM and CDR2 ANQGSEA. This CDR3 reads CSAEAGMNTEAFF. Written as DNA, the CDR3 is TGCAGCGCTGAGGCCGGCATGAACACTGAAGCTTTCTTT.

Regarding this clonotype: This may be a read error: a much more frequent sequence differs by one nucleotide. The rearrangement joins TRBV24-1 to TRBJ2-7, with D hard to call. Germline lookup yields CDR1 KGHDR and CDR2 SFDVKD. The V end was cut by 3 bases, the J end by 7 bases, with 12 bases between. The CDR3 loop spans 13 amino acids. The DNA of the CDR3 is TGTGCCACCAGTGATCCCCCAATGTATGAGCAGTACTTC. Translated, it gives CATSDPPMYEQYF.

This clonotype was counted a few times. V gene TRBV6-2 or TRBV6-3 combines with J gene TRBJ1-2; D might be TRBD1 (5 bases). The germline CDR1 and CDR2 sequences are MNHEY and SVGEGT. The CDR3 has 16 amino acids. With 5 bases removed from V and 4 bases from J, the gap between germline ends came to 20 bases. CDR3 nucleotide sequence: TGTGCCAGCAGTGATCCCGGGACGGCTGAAATCTATGGCTACACCTTC. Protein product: CASSDPGTAEIYGYTF.

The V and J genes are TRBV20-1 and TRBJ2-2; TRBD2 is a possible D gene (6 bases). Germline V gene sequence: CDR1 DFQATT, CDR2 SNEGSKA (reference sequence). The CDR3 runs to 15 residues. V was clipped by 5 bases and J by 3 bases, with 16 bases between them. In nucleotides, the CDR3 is TGCAGTGCTCCAGGGTTTGGAGGGGACACCGGGGAGCTGTTTTTT. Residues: CSAPGFGGDTGELFF.

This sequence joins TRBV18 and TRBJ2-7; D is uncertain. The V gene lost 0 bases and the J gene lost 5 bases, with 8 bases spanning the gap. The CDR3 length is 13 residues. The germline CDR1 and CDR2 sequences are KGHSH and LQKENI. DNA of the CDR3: TGTGCCAGCTCACCACCATGCGAGGACGAGCAGTACTTC. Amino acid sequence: CASSPPCEDEQYF.

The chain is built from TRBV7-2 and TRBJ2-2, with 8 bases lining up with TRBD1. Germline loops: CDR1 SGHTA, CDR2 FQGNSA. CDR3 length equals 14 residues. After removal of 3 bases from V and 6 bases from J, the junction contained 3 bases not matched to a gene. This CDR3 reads CASSFLTGAGELFF. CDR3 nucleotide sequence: TGTGCCAGCAGCTTTTTGACAGGGGCCGGGGAGCTGTTTTTT.

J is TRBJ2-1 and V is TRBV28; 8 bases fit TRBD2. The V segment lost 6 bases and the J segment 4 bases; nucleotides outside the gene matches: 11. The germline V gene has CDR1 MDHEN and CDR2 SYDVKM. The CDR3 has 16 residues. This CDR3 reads CASRVLPGGSYNEQFF. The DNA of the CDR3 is TGTGCCAGCAGAGTCCTCCCGGGGGGGTCGTACAATGAGCAGTTCTTC.